Here is one T cell receptor (beta chain) with its context. Germline values: CDR1 MDHEN, CDR2 SYDVKM. The V gene end was trimmed by 5 bases and the J gene end by 4 bases; junction bases not matched to a gene: 7. CDR3 length: 15 residues. The data were obtained in a study of OX40 agonist ivuxolimab in advanced cancers. Libraries were prepared by immunoSEQ multiplex PCR; TCRdb keeps only in-frame clonotypes and omits some of them. The sample records 42,000 or so clones, 82% being singletons. Sequenced material: CD4+ or CD8+ T cells sorted from blood, taken in a trial of the OX40 agonist ivuxolimab. This clonotype originated in an adult with an advanced solid tumor such as melanoma, head and neck, liver or kidney cancer. This sequence joins TRBV28 and TRBJ1-4, with 7 bases aligning to TRBD1. CDR3 sequence reads: CASSEWTGGNEKLFF. CDR3 DNA sequence: TGTGCCAGCAGTGAATGGACAGGAGGTAATGAAAAACTGTTTTTT.